What follows are 30 T cell receptor beta chains derived from one specimen sequenced in a study of T cells in Graves' hyperthyroidism and ophthalmopathy. Amplification of TCR beta CDR3 regions used RNA as the template. TCR CDR3 regions were first amplified by RT-PCR with HTBI primers. Each CDR3 protein gets one entry after TCRdb re-called the multiplex PCR reads with MiXCR. The sample shows about 210,000 distinct CDR3 sequences, 17% of them seen only once. The specimen was blood. Receptors originate from a man aged 50-60 years with Graves' hyperthyroidism.

This clonotype was seen a few times. This chain uses TRBV12-3 or TRBV12-4 with TRBJ1-3; maybe TRBD1 (5 bases). CDR3 length: 17 residues. V was cut by 1 base and J by 0 bases, with 13 bases left in between. CDR3 region: CASSLVAWGSSGNTIYF. The CDR3 DNA follows: TGTGCCAGCAGTTTAGTCGCATGGGGGAGCTCTGGAAACACCATATATTTT.

The chain employs TRBV20-1 and TRBJ1-2; perhaps TRBD1 as D (5 bases). The germline V and J ends were trimmed by 3 bases and 4 bases, with 15 bases remaining between them. Germline V lookup: CDR1 DFQATT, CDR2 SNEGSKA (reference sequence). The CDR3 loop spans 14 amino acids. The CDR3 loop is CSASGGAAVYGYTF. In nucleotides, the CDR3 is TGCAGTGCTAGTGGTGGGGCAGCCGTCTATGGCTACACCTTC.

This clonotype has ten or more counts. V is TRBV30 and J is TRBJ2-1; D gene unclear. Germline values: CDR1 GTSNPN, CDR2 SVGIG (reference sequence). This CDR3 is 15 amino acids long. V was trimmed by 2 bases and J by 0 bases, leaving 11 bases between them. CDR3 in amino acids: CAWSIGEPSYNEQFF. DNA for the CDR3: TGTGCCTGGAGTATTGGGGAACCCTCCTACAATGAGCAGTTCTTC.

This clonotype has at least ten counts. The chain carries TRBV11-2 and TRBJ2-7; no clear D. The germline V and J ends were trimmed by 5 bases and 3 bases, with 5 bases remaining between them. CDR3 length equals 11 residues. Germline V gives CDR1 SGHAT, CDR2 FQNNGV. CDR3 amino acids: CASSPYYEQYF. In DNA form, the CDR3 reads TGTGCCAGCAGCCCCTACTACGAGCAGTACTTC.

The V call is TRBV6-5, the J call TRBJ1-1, with 9 positions matching TRBD1. The CDR3 is made up of 14 amino acids. The junction had 4 bases not matched to a gene; V was cut back by 4 bases and J by 4 bases. The V gene's germline CDR1 is MNHEY and CDR2 SVGAGI. Written as DNA, the CDR3 is TGTGCCAGCAGTTCACAGGGGGCTGCCACTGAAGCTTTCTTT. Its protein is CASSSQGAATEAFF.

This clonotype was recorded many times. This chain connects TRBV18 to TRBJ2-7, with D maybe TRBD2 (5 bases). Germline V lookup: CDR1 KGHSH, CDR2 LQKENI. V was trimmed by 3 bases and J by 2 bases, leaving 11 bases between them. This CDR3 spans 14 amino acids. Written as DNA, the CDR3 is TGTGCCAGCTCACCGGGGAGTCAAGCCTACGAGCAGTACTTC. Amino acid sequence: CASSPGSQAYEQYF.

This clonotype has a count of ten or more. The chain uses TRBV6-2 or TRBV6-3 and TRBJ1-4, with D maybe TRBD1 (6 bases). The germline V gene has CDR1 MNHEY and CDR2 SVGEGT. The CDR3 is made up of 15 amino acids. V was trimmed by 2 bases and J by 7 bases, leaving 14 bases between them. The CDR3 loop reads CASSYERDRSEKLFF. The CDR3 DNA is TGTGCCAGCAGTTACGAGCGAGACAGGTCTGAAAAACTGTTTTTT.

The sample holds a few counts of this clonotype. The V call is TRBV7-8, the J call TRBJ2-7; maybe TRBD2 (5 bases). V was shortened by 4 bases and J by 4 bases, with 20 bases between the two germline ends. Germline CDR1 SGHVS, CDR2 FQNEAQ. There are 16 residues in the CDR3. The CDR3 DNA is TGTGCCAGCAGCTCACATAATTTCCGAGGGCCATACGAGCAGTACTTC. Its protein is CASSSHNFRGPYEQYF.

This clonotype showed up just a few times. The V gene is TRBV12-5, the J gene TRBJ1-4; D may be TRBD1 (5 bases). Between the trimmed V and J ends, which lost 0 bases and 1 base, there was a span of 9 bases. Germline V gene sequence: CDR1 LGHNT, CDR2 FRNRAP. CDR3 length: 16 residues. The CDR3 sequence: CASGLVRGVTNEKLFF. Here the CDR3 DNA reads TGTGCTAGTGGTTTGGTACGGGGGGTAACTAATGAAAAACTGTTTTTT.

This clonotype came up a few times. The genes are TRBV5-1 and TRBJ2-7; D not resolved. The V and J ends lost 1 base and 0 bases respectively, with 8 bases between them. This CDR3 is 14 amino acids long. The germline gives CDR1 SGHRS, CDR2 YFSETQ. CDR3 in DNA: TGCGCCAGCAGCTTGCTCCAGAACTCCTACGAGCAGTACTTC. Translating gives CASSLLQNSYEQYF.

This clonotype was seen many times. The chain combines TRBV28 with TRBJ2-1, with D perhaps being TRBD1 or TRBD2 (5 bases each). Trimming pared 0 bases from V and 5 bases from J, leaving 17 bases between. The germline gives CDR1 MDHEN, CDR2 SYDVKM. CDR3 length: 17 residues. CDR3 coding DNA: TGTGCCAGCAGTTTATGGAGGGGTGGGGCCATCAACAATGAGCAGTTCTTC. Translating it yields CASSLWRGGAINNEQFF.

The V call is TRBV7-3, the J call TRBJ1-5; D remains unclear. Germline values: CDR1 SGHTA, CDR2 FQGTGA. V dropped 3 bases and J dropped 3 bases, with 15 bases sitting between them. CDR3 length equals 16 residues. The CDR3 spells CASSLSGRVDNQPQHF. The CDR3 DNA reads as TGTGCCAGCAGCTTGAGCGGTAGGGTCGACAATCAGCCCCAGCATTTT.

This clonotype appeared a few times. The rearrangement uses TRBV28 and TRBJ2-7; no definite D call. The V gene's germline CDR1 is MDHEN and CDR2 SYDVKM. The CDR3 has 10 amino acids. Deletions cut 5 bases from V and 3 bases from J, with 2 bases between. As DNA, the CDR3 is TGTGCCAGCAGTAACTACGAGCAGTACTTC. It codes for CASSNYEQYF. The variable domain in full, with the rest retrieved from reference TRBV28 and TRBJ2-7, is DVKVTQSSRYLVKRTGEKVFLECVQDMDHENMFWYRQDPGLGLRLIYFSYDVKMKEKGDIPEGYSVSREKKERFSLILESASTNQTSMYLCASSNYEQYFGPGTRLTVT.

This rearrangement joins TRBV20-1 to TRBJ1-4, with 9 bases fitting TRBD1. The V gene's germline CDR1 is DFQATT and CDR2 SNEGSKA (reference sequence). This CDR3 is 16 amino acids long. J lost 6 bases, V lost 2 bases, and 10 bases had no gene match. In DNA, the CDR3 is TGCAGTGCTAGAAAATCCGGGACAGGGTCCGATGAAAAACTGTTTTTT. As protein: CSARKSGTGSDEKLFF.

The gene calls are TRBV5-1 and TRBJ2-1, with TRBD2 identical over 7 bases. CDR3 length equals 15 residues. Germline trimming cut 3 bases from V and 7 bases from J; bases unmatched to any gene: 10. Germline assignment: CDR1 SGHRS and CDR2 YFSETQ. CDR3 bases: TGCGCCAGCAGCTGGGGGACTACCACGGGGAATGAGCAGTTCTTC. It is translated as CASSWGTTTGNEQFF.

A few counts support this clonotype. The chain carries TRBV20-1 and TRBJ1-1; unclear D gene. This CDR3 region has 11 residues. In germline, CDR1 is DFQATT, CDR2 SNEGSKA (reference sequence). Between the trimmed V and J ends, which lost 2 bases and 11 bases, there was a span of 12 bases. This CDR3 is CSARLAGEAFF. Here the CDR3 DNA reads TGCAGTGCTAGACTGGCTGGCGAGGCTTTCTTT.

This clonotype appeared a few times. The V gene is TRBV18, the J gene TRBJ1-6, with a tentative D call TRBD1 (5 bases). This CDR3 region has 15 residues. Germline V gene lookup returns CDR1 KGHSH and CDR2 LQKENI. Trimming pared 3 bases from V and 8 bases from J, leaving 14 bases between. This CDR3 reads CASSPTAEGDSPLHF. CDR3 nucleotides: TGTGCCAGCTCACCTACAGCGGAAGGGGATTCACCCCTCCACTTT.

The sample holds a few counts of this clonotype. V and J are TRBV28 and TRBJ1-5; no clear D. V lost 7 bases to trimming and J lost 4 bases, with 8 bases between them. CDR1 and CDR2 (germline): MDHEN, SYDVKM. This CDR3 spans 12 amino acids. The CDR3 coding sequence is TGTGCCAGCACTCTCACGAATCAGCCCCAGCATTTT. Its translation: CASTLTNQPQHF.

Details on this clonotype: Possible read error: a much larger clone is one base away. The chain joins TRBV3-1 to TRBJ2-3; D uncertain. The CDR3 spans 11 residues. Germline-derived CDR1 and CDR2 are LGHDT and YNNKEL (reference sequence). Trimming removed 8 bases at V and 6 bases at J, with 9 bases between. CDR3 residues: CASGRMDTQYF. The DNA for the CDR3 is TGTGCCAGCGGCCGGATGGATACGCAGTATTTT.

This clonotype has a handful of counts. Here the CDR3 reads CSASEDRRTYEQYF. The CDR3 region has the DNA TGCAGCGCCTCGGAAGACAGGAGAACCTACGAGCAGTACTTC. The chain has TRBV29-1 and TRBJ2-7; maybe TRBD1 (6 bases). V lost 7 bases and J 2 bases, leaving 18 bases between the germline ends. CDR3 length equals 14 residues. The germline V gene encodes CDR1 SQVTM and CDR2 ANQGSEA.

The sample holds a few counts of this clonotype. The J gene is TRBJ1-1, the V gene TRBV6-1; D unclear. V was cut by 5 bases and J by 5 bases, with 12 bases left in between. Per the germline V gene, CDR1 is MNHNS and CDR2 is SASEGT. This CDR3 comprises 13 residues. This chain's CDR3 is CASSPQWGTEAFF. As DNA, the CDR3 is TGTGCCAGCAGTCCGCAGTGGGGAACTGAAGCTTTCTTT.

This clonotype was detected ten times or more. The chain combines TRBV4-1 with TRBJ2-1; D call uncertain. V lost 0 bases, J lost 7 bases, and 4 bases lay in between. The CDR3 length is 12 residues. CDR1 and CDR2 (germline): MGHRA, YSYEKL. The CDR3 nucleotides read TGCGCCAGCAGCCAAGAAGGGAATGAGCAGTTCTTC. This encodes CASSQEGNEQFF.

The chain recombines TRBV5-5 with TRBJ2-2; 9 bases map to TRBD2. The CDR3 runs 18 residues. Germline V gives CDR1 SGHKS, CDR2 YYEKEE (reference sequence). Trimming took 2 bases from V and 0 from J; bases not matched to a gene: 8. The CDR3 sequence: CASSLGVAGVSNTGELFF. CDR3 nucleotide sequence: TGTGCCAGCAGCTTAGGTGTAGCGGGAGTGTCGAACACCGGGGAGCTGTTTTTT.

In this sample, this clonotype turned up many times. This chain links TRBV6-1 with TRBJ2-1; no clear D gene. The V and J ends lost 6 bases and 4 bases respectively, with 13 bases between them. Germline V gene sequence: CDR1 MNHNS, CDR2 SASEGT. This CDR3 region has 14 residues. CDR3 bases: TGTGCCAGCAGGAAATACGACTTATACAATGAGCAGTTCTTC. Translation gives CASRKYDLYNEQFF.

This clonotype has at least ten counts. This chain connects TRBV29-1 to TRBJ1-1; D unresolved. Trimming removed 0 bases at V and 2 bases at J, with 10 bases between. The CDR3 is 14 amino acids. Germline CDR1 reads SQVTM; CDR2 reads ANQGSEA. This chain's CDR3 is CSVEEGHHNTEAFF. The CDR3 region has the DNA TGCAGCGTTGAAGAAGGGCATCATAACACTGAAGCTTTCTTT.

This chain links TRBV24-1 with TRBJ2-3, with unresolved D. Trimming took off 5 bases at V and 2 bases at J, with 10 bases between the two ends. The CDR3 has 14 amino acids. CDR1 is KGHDR and CDR2 is SFDVKD in the germline V gene. CDR3 nucleotide sequence: TGTGCCACCAGTGGGGCCGGCCTCACAGATACGCAGTATTTT. It is translated as CATSGAGLTDTQYF.

This clonotype has more than one count but fewer than ten. The rearrangement uses TRBV5-1 and TRBJ1-3; D might be TRBD1 (6 bases). CDR3 length: 17 amino acids. Germline CDR1 SGHRS, CDR2 YFSETQ. V lost 4 bases to trimming and J lost 3 bases, with 20 bases between them. The CDR3 spells CASSTDGGRRGGNTIYF. In nucleotides, the CDR3 is TGCGCCAGCAGCACTGACGGGGGCCGAAGAGGTGGAAACACCATATATTTT.

This rearrangement joins TRBV24-1 to TRBJ2-3; TRBD2 aligns across 12 bases. Germline V CDR1 and CDR2: KGHDR, SFDVKD. V lost 1 base to trimming and J lost 6 bases; unmatched junction nucleotides: 7. This CDR3 region has 17 residues. In nucleotides, the CDR3 is TGTGCCACCAGTGATTTACCTAGCGGGAGGGCGATGGATACGCAGTATTTT. Amino acids: CATSDLPSGRAMDTQYF.

This clonotype was counted ten times or more. V gene TRBV2 combines with J gene TRBJ2-5, with 9 bases identical to TRBD1. The V gene's germline CDR1 is SNHLY and CDR2 FYNNEI. J was trimmed by 5 bases and V by 5 bases; bases with no gene match: 6. The CDR3 has 14 amino acids. CDR3 region: CASSPGQGGETQYF. CDR3 nucleotides: TGTGCCAGCAGTCCGGGACAGGGTGGCGAGACCCAGTACTTC.

The chain links TRBV27 to TRBJ2-1; D perhaps matches TRBD1 (8 bases). Trimming shortened V by 5 bases and J by 0 bases, and 23 bases separated the two germline ends. The CDR3 length is 19 residues. Per the germline V gene, CDR1 is MNHEY and CDR2 is SMNVEV (reference sequence). CDR3 DNA: TGTGCCAGCAGTACGATTCGCCCACAGGGGGGGATCTCCTACAATGAGCAGTTCTTC. Translating gives CASSTIRPQGGISYNEQFF.